This TCR beta chain was sequenced in a study of T cells in Graves' hyperthyroidism and ophthalmopathy (dated by TCRdb to about 2019). Turning to the overall study: Peripheral blood samples were taken at initial diagnosis, before any treatment was given. To identify distinguishing TCR V-J signatures, a discovery cohort of some 99 patients was used, comprising some 45 with Graves' ophthalmopathy and some 60 with stable Graves' hyperthyroidism. Prospective prediction of ophthalmopathy was tested in an independent validation cohort consisting of roughly 20 hyperthyroidism patients and around 16 patients who later progressed to ophthalmopathy. The 85 to 100 discovery patients were divided at random into training and test sets in a 7:3 ratio. In several Graves' hyperthyroidism patients, the study also compared T-cell repertoires from thyroid tissue with T-cell repertoires from blood. After sampling, hyperthyroidism patients received methimazole starting at 30 mg daily, and ophthalmopathy patients received high-dose intravenous methylprednisolone. The paper reports TCR Vbeta CDR3 sequencing of some 140 peripheral blood samples: under 45 ophthalmopathy, about 75 hyperthyroidism and approximately 17 progressor patients. On the study overall, not on this receptor specifically: A 13 V-J signature model separated ophthalmopathy from stable hyperthyroidism, with 87.88% sensitivity and 81.08% specificity in cross-validation and 80%/75% in testing. No statistical method was used to fix the sample size in advance, and group allocation was not hidden from the investigators. In validation, the model predicted progression to ophthalmopathy a median of roughly 6.2 months before onset, with approximately 70% sensitivity and about 75% specificity. Blood samples also contained most of the expanded thyroid clonotypes (frequency above 0.001), which suggests that blood repertoires may reflect thyroid immune responses.

A patient counted as having stable Graves' hyperthyroidism if no progression to ophthalmopathy occurred over 18 months of follow-up. Hyperthyroidism patients were aged 18 to 65 years and newly diagnosed, with disease duration of less than 2 months. Patients with uncontrolled infections, other autoimmune diseases, pregnancy or lactation were excluded. Diagnoses relied on clinical symptoms, serum thyroxine and TRAb, thyroid ultrasound and orbital computed tomography. Ficoll-Paque density gradient centrifugation was used to isolate PBMCs from under 11 ml of fresh peripheral blood. Total RNA was extracted using Trizol reagent, and RNA quality was assessed on an Agilent 2100 Bioanalyzer. TCR beta CDR3 regions were amplified from RNA transcripts. The first round of RT-PCR for the TCR CDR3 was performed with the HTBI primer set and the Qiagen OneStep RT-PCR kit. A second multiplex PCR round built the libraries, followed by size selection and purification. Libraries were sequenced paired-end with 100 bp reads on an Illumina HiSeq2000. Concerning the study's data processing: SOAPnuke was used to process the raw data, with reads discarded if the reads contained adapters or uncalled bases, had a mean Phred below 15, or lacked an exact constant-primer or identifier match. High-quality paired reads were merged using COPE v1.2.5, and each unique nucleotide sequence was defined as a clonotype. Clonotypes were aligned to IMGT TRBV, TRBD and TRBJ reference segments using MiTCR v1.1. Only V-J combinations with frequency above 0.0001, covering 99% to 99.2% of repertoires, were analysed. The TCS score was defined as the ratio of F50 (clonal expansion) to E x V (chaos), calculated using BLOSUM62-based TCRdist between CDR3 peptides within each V-J. Welch's t-statistics and random forest reduced some 510 V-J features to roughly 13, which were used in a naive Bayes classifier (R e1071). The public sequencing data were trimmed at Q25 with fastp and processed into clonotypes with MiXCR by TCRdb, which kept only in-frame beta chains. CDR3 protein sequences are deduplicated, and each keeps its most common genes and DNA. It is TCRdb's table, rather than the study itself, that gives the V and J calls and clone size. This sample is represented by over 650,000 distinct CDR3 sequences; about 16% of them were singletons. The ten most abundant clones make up under 9.5% of the sample.

In the germline V gene, CDR1 corresponds to SGHNT and CDR2 to YENEEA. For this chain, trimming is 4 bases at the V end and 6 bases at the J end, and the number of junction bases without a gene match is 4. The CDR3 covers 14 residues, taking in both the cysteine and the phenylalanine. CDR3 DNA is the only sequence kept; it has 42 bases, read in frame from the first base. This clonotype was picked up many times. No cognate antigen has been identified for it. Qualities for individual bases were not recorded, and no much larger clone is one base off. The chain is assembled from TRBV11-3 and TRBJ2-2, with TRBD2 matching 8 junction bases. This sequence was found in a man between 18 and 29 years old with Graves' hyperthyroidism. The sample taken for sequencing was blood. The CDR3 region reads CASSSGTSAGELFF. The nucleotide sequence reads TGTGCCAGCAGCTCAGGGACTAGTGCCGGGGAGCTGTTTTTT.